These 24 T cell receptor beta chains originate from one sample sequenced in a study of blood T cell repertoires in COVID-19. Using immunoSEQ multiplex PCR, the repertoire was profiled, and TCRdb retains in-frame clones only, with some absent. The top ten hold 3% to 4.5% of the sample, which has tens of thousands of clones, approximately 79% seen once. The material sequenced was peripheral blood. These receptor sequences come from a man aged 65-85 years with COVID-19, enrolled during active disease.

The chain is built from TRBV3-1 (or the pseudogene TRBV3-2) and TRBJ2-5, with TRBD1 matching over 9 bases. Trimming at V came to 3 bases and at J to 6 bases, leaving 11 bases not matched to a gene. There are 16 residues in the CDR3. Germline V CDR1 and CDR2: LGHDT, YNNKEL (reference sequence). In DNA form, the CDR3 reads TGTGCCAGCAGCCAGGGGCCGGGACAGGGAAGGAAGACCCAGTACTTC. Translated, it gives CASSQGPGQGRKTQYF.

This rearrangement joins TRBV2 to TRBJ1-1; TRBD1 might be the D (6 bases). Germline V gene sequence: CDR1 SNHLY, CDR2 FYNNEI. V gave up 8 bases and J gave up 1 base, with 11 bases separating them. The CDR3 sequence is 13 residues long. The CDR3 is CASLGQKNTEAFF. CDR3 DNA sequence: TGTGCCAGCTTAGGACAGAAGAACACTGAAGCTTTCTTT.

The chain has TRBV15 and TRBJ2-6; 7 bases fit TRBD2. The CDR3 has 15 amino acids. J lost 0 bases, V lost 8 bases, and 4 bases had no gene match. CDR1 is LNHNV and CDR2 is YYDKDF in the germline V gene (reference sequence). CDR3 nucleotides: TGTGCCACCGGGGGGGTTGGCTCTGGGGCCAACGTCCTGACTTTC. Amino acids: CATGGVGSGANVLTF.

The chain carries TRBV12-3 or TRBV12-4 and TRBJ2-3, with D unresolved. Trimming shortened V by 4 bases and J by 2 bases, and 7 bases separated the two germline ends. The CDR3 has 13 residues. The CDR3 DNA follows: TGTGCCAGCAGTTCCACAAACACAGATACGCAGTATTTT. It is translated as CASSSTNTDTQYF.

As for this clone: One end of the junction fails to match germline, which may point to a read error. V is TRBV11-2 and J is TRBJ1-2, with TRBD1 matching 7 bases. CDR3 length equals 12 residues. Looked up from germline, CDR1 is SGHAT and CDR2 is FQNNGV. The CDR3 region is CASSSSGTVPRF. DNA for the CDR3: TGTGCCAGCAGCTCATCCGGGACAGTCCCTCGTTTC.

This chain links TRBV18 with TRBJ2-7; D might be TRBD1 (6 bases). Germline CDR1 is KGHSH and CDR2 is LQKENI. Trimming shortened V by 2 bases and J by 6 bases, and 17 bases separated the two germline ends. The CDR3 runs 15 residues. The CDR3 protein is CASSPGGAREGEQYF. CDR3 sequence (DNA): TGTGCCAGCTCACCAGGGGGCGCTCGGGAAGGCGAGCAGTACTTC.

This clone was observed a single time. The chain is built from TRBV4-2 and TRBJ2-1; D remains ambiguous. The CDR3 covers 16 residues. The germline gives CDR1 LGHNA, CDR2 YNFKEQ. V gave up 0 bases and J gave up 4 bases, with 13 bases separating them. CDR3 bases: TGTGCCAGCAGCCAAGATCTCGTTACACCTTACAATGAGCAGTTCTTC. It is translated as CASSQDLVTPYNEQFF.

V usage is TRBV2 and J usage is TRBJ1-4; D remains unclear. CDR1 and CDR2 from the germline V gene are SNHLY and FYNNEI. The CDR3 length is 12 residues. Trimming pared 0 bases from V and 8 bases from J, leaving 4 bases between. The CDR3 reads CASSEASEKLFF. Written as DNA, the CDR3 is TGTGCCAGCAGTGAAGCCTCGGAAAAACTGTTTTTT.

The chain joins TRBV5-6 to TRBJ1-1; D gene unclear. Germline lookup yields CDR1 SGHDT and CDR2 YYEEEE. The CDR3 runs 13 residues. Trimming took off 7 bases at V and 3 bases at J, with 13 bases between the two ends. The CDR3 nucleotides are TGTGCCAGCGGAGCGGGAAGGTACACTGAAGCTTTCTTT. The encoded protein is CASGAGRYTEAFF.

This clone was picked up one time. The chain has TRBV4-3 and TRBJ2-2; TRBD1 might be the D (6 bases). Looked up from germline, CDR1 is LGHNA and CDR2 is YSLEER. The CDR3 contains 15 residues. V was trimmed by 0 bases and J by 8 bases, leaving 13 bases between them. The CDR3 spells CASSQEPRGRGELFF. The CDR3 bases are TGCGCCAGCAGCCAAGAGCCCAGGGGTAGGGGGGAGCTGTTTTTT.

The chain employs TRBV7-9 and TRBJ1-1; perhaps TRBD1 as D (5 bases). Germline V gene lookup returns CDR1 SEHNR and CDR2 FQNEAQ (reference sequence). V was trimmed by 1 base and J by 8 bases, leaving 14 bases between them. The CDR3 loop spans 14 amino acids. The CDR3 loop is CASSLGRGGTEAFF. The DNA for the CDR3 is TGTGCCAGCAGCTTAGGGCGTGGGGGGACCGAAGCTTTCTTT.

The chain couples TRBV6-2 or TRBV6-3 to TRBJ1-5; weak D call: TRBD1 (5 bases). This CDR3 has 12 residues. V gave up 5 bases and J gave up 11 bases, with 13 bases separating them. Germline values: CDR1 MNHEY, CDR2 SVGEGT. The CDR3 DNA reads as TGTGCCAGCAGTGACCCCCGGGGGGCCCAGCATTTT. It translates to CASSDPRGAQHF.

The chain couples TRBV6-5 to TRBJ2-2, with 9 bases aligning to TRBD1. There are 14 residues in the CDR3. The germline V gene encodes CDR1 MNHEY and CDR2 SVGAGI. V lost 8 bases to trimming and J lost 5 bases; unmatched junction nucleotides: 6. CDR3 bases: TGTGCCAGCGGGACAGGGATTAGTACCGGGGAGCTGTTTTTT. This codes for CASGTGISTGELFF.

The chain joins TRBV10-3 to TRBJ2-3; 7 nucleotides align to TRBD2. The CDR3 consists of 16 residues. Germline V gene sequence: CDR1 ENHRY, CDR2 SYGVKD. Trimming at V came to 3 bases and at J to 6 bases, leaving 12 bases not matched to a gene. The CDR3 coding sequence is TGTGCCATCAGTGAAGGAATAGCGGGCGCTCAGGATACGCAGTATTTT. This codes for CAISEGIAGAQDTQYF.

V gene TRBV10-1 combines with J gene TRBJ1-6; weak D call: TRBD1 (6 bases). V was trimmed by 10 bases and J by 8 bases, leaving 18 bases between them. In germline, CDR1 is WNHNN, CDR2 SYGVQD (reference sequence). This CDR3 has 14 amino acids. The CDR3 spells CAIPSVDRDSPLHF. The DNA for the CDR3 is TGCGCCATCCCCTCCGTGGACAGAGATTCACCCCTCCACTTT.

The V call is TRBV4-2, the J call TRBJ2-1, with TRBD2 as a possible D gene (5 bases). Trimming pared 0 bases from V and 2 bases from J, leaving 14 bases between. This CDR3 has 17 residues. Looked up from germline, CDR1 is LGHNA and CDR2 is YNFKEQ. The DNA for the CDR3 is TGTGCCAGCAGCCAAGAATTCATGGGAGTCCCCTACAATGAGCAGTTCTTC. Its protein is CASSQEFMGVPYNEQFF.

Within the sample, this clone is medium-sized. The gene calls are TRBV12-3 or TRBV12-4 and TRBJ1-4; tentative D call: TRBD1 (5 bases). The germline V and J ends were trimmed by 9 bases and 5 bases, with 10 bases remaining between them. This CDR3 has 12 residues. CDR3 sequence: CASGGINEKLFF. Here the CDR3 DNA reads TGTGCCAGTGGGGGGATCAATGAAAAACTGTTTTTT.

The chain employs TRBV6-1 and TRBJ2-1; maybe TRBD1 (6 bases). The CDR3 totals 17 residues. With 6 bases removed from V and 0 bases from J, the gap between germline ends came to 18 bases. The germline gives CDR1 MNHNS, CDR2 SASEGT. The CDR3 region has the DNA TGTGCCAGCAGGGAATTGGACAGCCGCATCTCCTACAATGAGCAGTTCTTC. Protein product: CASRELDSRISYNEQFF.

CDR3 nucleotide sequence: TGTGCCAGCAGTTTAAGACAGGGGGGAAACACCATATATTTT. Its protein product is CASSLRQGGNTIYF. V is TRBV28 and J is TRBJ1-3, with 8 bases identical to TRBD1. The CDR3 has 14 residues. J was trimmed by 4 bases and V by 2 bases; bases with no gene match: 1. Germline V lookup: CDR1 MDHEN, CDR2 SYDVKM.

In its sample, this clone was seen a few times. The chain links TRBV6-1 to TRBJ1-2; TRBD1 is a possible D gene (5 bases). The CDR3 consists of 15 residues. CDR1 MNHNS and CDR2 SASEGT come from the germline V gene. Trimming took off 1 base at V and 2 bases at J, with 11 bases between the two ends. This CDR3 is CASSEGTPVNYGYTF. For the CDR3, the DNA is TGTGCCAGCAGTGAAGGGACACCTGTAAACTATGGCTACACCTTC.

The genes are TRBV28 and TRBJ2-4; 10 bases match TRBD1. Germline CDR1 is MDHEN and CDR2 is SYDVKM. This CDR3 has 16 amino acids. The junction had 10 bases not matched to a gene; V was cut back by 5 bases and J by 6 bases. Written as DNA, the CDR3 is TGTGCCAGCAGTATACCGGACAGGGGGGCCGTAAACATTCAGTACTTC. This gives the protein CASSIPDRGAVNIQYF.

The chain employs TRBV11-1 and TRBJ1-1, with TRBD1 as a possible D gene (5 bases). The CDR3 has 14 amino acids. CDR1 and CDR2 from the germline V gene are SGHAT and FQDESV (reference sequence). The V gene lost 3 bases and the J gene lost 0 bases, with 8 bases spanning the gap. The CDR3, as DNA: TGTGCCAGCAGCTTGACAGTATTGAACACTGAAGCTTTCTTT. Encoded protein: CASSLTVLNTEAFF.

This clone was picked up one time. The J gene is TRBJ2-2, the V gene TRBV10-1; 7 nucleotides agree with TRBD1. Germline lookup yields CDR1 WNHNN and CDR2 SYGVQD (reference sequence). CDR3 length equals 15 residues. J lost 0 bases, V lost 8 bases, and 6 bases had no gene match. CDR3 protein: CASGGQATNTGELFF. The CDR3 DNA is TGCGCCAGCGGAGGACAGGCCACGAACACCGGGGAGCTGTTTTTT.

The J gene is TRBJ1-3, the V gene TRBV9, with TRBD1 identical over 7 bases. V lost 4 bases and J lost 4; bases outside the gene matches: 17. The CDR3 contains 18 residues. Germline V CDR1 and CDR2: SGDLS, YYNGEE. This chain's CDR3 is CASSHTSLDRVRGNTIYF. The CDR3 DNA follows: TGTGCCAGCAGCCACACATCCCTCGACAGGGTCCGGGGAAACACCATATATTTT.